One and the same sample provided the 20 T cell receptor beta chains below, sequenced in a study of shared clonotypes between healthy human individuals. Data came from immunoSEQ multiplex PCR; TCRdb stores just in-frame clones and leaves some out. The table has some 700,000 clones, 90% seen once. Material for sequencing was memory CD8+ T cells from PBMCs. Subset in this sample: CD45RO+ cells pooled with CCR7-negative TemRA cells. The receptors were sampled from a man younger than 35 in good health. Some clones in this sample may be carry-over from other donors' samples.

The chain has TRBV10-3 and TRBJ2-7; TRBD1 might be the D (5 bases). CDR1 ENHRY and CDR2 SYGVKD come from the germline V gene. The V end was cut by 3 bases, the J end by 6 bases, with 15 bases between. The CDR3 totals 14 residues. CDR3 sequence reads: CAISDPRQSFEQYF. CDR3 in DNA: TGTGCCATCAGTGATCCGAGACAGTCTTTCGAGCAGTACTTC.

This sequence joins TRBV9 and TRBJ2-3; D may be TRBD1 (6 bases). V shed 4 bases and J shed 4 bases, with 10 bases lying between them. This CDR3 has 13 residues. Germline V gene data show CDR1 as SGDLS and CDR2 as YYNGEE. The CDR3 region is CASSQGSADTQYF. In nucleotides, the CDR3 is TGTGCCAGCAGCCAGGGGTCGGCAGATACGCAGTATTTT.

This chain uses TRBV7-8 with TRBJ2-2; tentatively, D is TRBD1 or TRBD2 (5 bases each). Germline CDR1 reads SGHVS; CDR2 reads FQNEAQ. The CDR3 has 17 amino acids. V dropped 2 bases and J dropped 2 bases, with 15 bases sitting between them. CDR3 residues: CASSLFRGGVNTGELFF. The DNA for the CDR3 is TGTGCCAGCAGCTTATTTCGGGGCGGAGTCAACACCGGGGAGCTGTTTTTT.

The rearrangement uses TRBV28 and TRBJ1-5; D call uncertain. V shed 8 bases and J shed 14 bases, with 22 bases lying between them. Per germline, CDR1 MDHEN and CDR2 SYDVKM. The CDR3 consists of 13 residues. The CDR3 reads CASLRVGEIGEHF. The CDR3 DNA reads TGTGCCAGCCTACGCGTCGGGGAGATTGGAGAGCATTTT. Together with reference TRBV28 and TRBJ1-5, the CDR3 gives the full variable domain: DVKVTQSSRYLVKRTGEKVFLECVQDMDHENMFWYRQDPGLGLRLIYFSYDVKMKEKGDIPEGYSVSREKKERFSLILESASTNQTSMYLCASLRVGEIGEHFGDGTRLSIL.

The CDR3 coding sequence is TGCGCCAGCAGCTTGACGGGCAGTCCCTACGAGCAGTACTTC. Translated: CASSLTGSPYEQYF. The J gene is TRBJ2-7, the V gene TRBV5-1; D is undetermined. In germline, CDR1 is SGHRS, CDR2 YFSETQ. CDR3 length equals 14 residues. V lost 1 base to trimming and J lost 2 bases, with 10 bases between them.

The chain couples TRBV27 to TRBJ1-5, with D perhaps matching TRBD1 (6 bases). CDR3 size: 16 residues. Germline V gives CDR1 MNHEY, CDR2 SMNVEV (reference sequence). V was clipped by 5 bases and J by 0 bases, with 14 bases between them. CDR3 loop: CASSPTGDYSNQPQHF. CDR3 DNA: TGTGCCAGCAGTCCGACAGGCGATTATAGCAATCAGCCCCAGCATTTT.

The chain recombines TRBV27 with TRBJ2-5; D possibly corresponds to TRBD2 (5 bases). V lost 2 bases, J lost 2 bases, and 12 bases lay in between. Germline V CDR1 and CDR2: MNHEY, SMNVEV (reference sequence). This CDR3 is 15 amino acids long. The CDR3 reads CASSLVGMRQETQYF. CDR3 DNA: TGTGCCAGCAGTTTAGTCGGGATGCGGCAAGAGACCCAGTACTTC.

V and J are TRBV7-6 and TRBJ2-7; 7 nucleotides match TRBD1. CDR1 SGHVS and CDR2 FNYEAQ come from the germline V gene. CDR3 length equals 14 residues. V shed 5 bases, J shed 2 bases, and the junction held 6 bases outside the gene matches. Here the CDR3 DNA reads TGTGCCAGCAGCGTCCGGGACAGAACCTACGAGCAGTACTTC. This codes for CASSVRDRTYEQYF. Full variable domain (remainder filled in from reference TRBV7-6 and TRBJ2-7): GAGVSQSPRYKVTKRGQDVALRCDPISGHVSLYWYRQALGQGPEFLTYFNYEAQQDKSGLPNDRFSAERPEGSISTLTIQRTEQRDSAMYRCASSVRDRTYEQYFGPGTRLTVT.

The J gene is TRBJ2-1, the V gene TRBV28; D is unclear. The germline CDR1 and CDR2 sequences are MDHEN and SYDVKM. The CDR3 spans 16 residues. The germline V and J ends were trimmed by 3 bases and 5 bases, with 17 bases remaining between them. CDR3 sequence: CASSLKKGPRHNEQFF. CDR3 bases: TGTGCCAGCAGTTTGAAGAAGGGCCCCCGGCACAATGAGCAGTTCTTC.

DNA of the CDR3: TGTGCCAGCAGCGTAAGTAAGAGTTCCGTGCCCAACACCGGGGAGCTGTTTTTT. Protein product: CASSVSKSSVPNTGELFF. This chain links TRBV9 with TRBJ2-2; D remains ambiguous. The CDR3 is made up of 18 amino acids. Germline V gene sequence: CDR1 SGDLS, CDR2 YYNGEE. V was cut by 1 base and J by 2 bases, with 18 bases left in between. Supplemented by reference TRBV9 and TRBJ2-2, the full variable domain reads DSGVTQTPKHLITATGQRVTLRCSPRSGDLSVYWYQQSLDQGLQFLIQYYNGEERAKGNILERFSAQQFPDLHSELNLSSLELGDSALYFCASSVSKSSVPNTGELFFGEGSRLTVL.

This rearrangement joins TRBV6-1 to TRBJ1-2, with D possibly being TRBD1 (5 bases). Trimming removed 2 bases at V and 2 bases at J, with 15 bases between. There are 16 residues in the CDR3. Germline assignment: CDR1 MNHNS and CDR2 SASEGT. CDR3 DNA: TGTGCCAGCAGTGAAAGATCAGAGGGGCGAAACTATGGCTACACCTTC. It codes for CASSERSEGRNYGYTF.

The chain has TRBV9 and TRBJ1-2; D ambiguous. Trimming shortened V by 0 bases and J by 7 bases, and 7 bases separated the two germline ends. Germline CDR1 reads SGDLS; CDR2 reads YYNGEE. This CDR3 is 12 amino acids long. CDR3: CASSVDRTGYTF. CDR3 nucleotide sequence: TGTGCCAGCAGCGTAGATAGGACTGGCTACACCTTC.

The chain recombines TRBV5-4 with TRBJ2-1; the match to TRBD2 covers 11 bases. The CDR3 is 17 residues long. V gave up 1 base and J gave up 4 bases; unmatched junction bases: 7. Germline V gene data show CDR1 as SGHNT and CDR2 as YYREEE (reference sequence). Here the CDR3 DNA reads TGTGCCAGCAGCTTGTTTCCTAGCGGGAGGTGGTACAATGAGCAGTTCTTC. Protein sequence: CASSLFPSGRWYNEQFF.

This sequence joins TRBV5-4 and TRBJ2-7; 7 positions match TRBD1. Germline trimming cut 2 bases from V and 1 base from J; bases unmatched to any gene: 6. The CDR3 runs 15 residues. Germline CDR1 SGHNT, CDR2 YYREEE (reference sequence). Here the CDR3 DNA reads TGTGCCAGCAGCTTCCGAGGGGGCGCTTCCTACGAGCAGTACTTC. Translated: CASSFRGGASYEQYF.

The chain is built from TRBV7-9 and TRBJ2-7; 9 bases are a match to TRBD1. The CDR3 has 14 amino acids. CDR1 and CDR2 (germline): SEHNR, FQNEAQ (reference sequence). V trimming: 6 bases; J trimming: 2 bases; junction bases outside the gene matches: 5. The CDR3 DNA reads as TGTGCCAGCAGTACACAGGGGGCGGCCTACGAGCAGTACTTC. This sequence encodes CASSTQGAAYEQYF.

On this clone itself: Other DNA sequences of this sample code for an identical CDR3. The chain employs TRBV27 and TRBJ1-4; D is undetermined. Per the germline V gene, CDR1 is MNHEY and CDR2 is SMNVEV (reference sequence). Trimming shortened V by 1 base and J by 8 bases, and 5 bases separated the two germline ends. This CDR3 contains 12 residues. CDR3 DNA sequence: TGTGCCAGCAGTTTATACGGAGAAAAACTGTTTTTT. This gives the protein CASSLYGEKLFF.

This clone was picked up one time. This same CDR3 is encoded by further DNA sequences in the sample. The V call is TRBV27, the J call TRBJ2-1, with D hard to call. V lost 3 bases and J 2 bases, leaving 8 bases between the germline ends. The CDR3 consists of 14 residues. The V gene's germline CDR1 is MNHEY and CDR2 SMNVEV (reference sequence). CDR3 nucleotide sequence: TGTGCCAGCAGTTTCCCCGGGCCCTACAATGAGCAGTTCTTC. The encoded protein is CASSFPGPYNEQFF.

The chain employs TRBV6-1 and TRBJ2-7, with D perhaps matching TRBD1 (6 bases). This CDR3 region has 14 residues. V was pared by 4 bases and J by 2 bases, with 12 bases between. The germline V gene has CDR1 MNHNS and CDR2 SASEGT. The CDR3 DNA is TGTGCCAGCAGTGCCGGGTCAGGGGCCTACGAGCAGTACTTC. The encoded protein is CASSAGSGAYEQYF.

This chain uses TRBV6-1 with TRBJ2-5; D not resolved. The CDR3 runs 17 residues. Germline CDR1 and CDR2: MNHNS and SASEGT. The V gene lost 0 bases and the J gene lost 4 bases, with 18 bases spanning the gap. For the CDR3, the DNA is TGTGCCAGCAGTGAAGCGCCCTGGCAGAAATACCGAGAGACCCAGTACTTC. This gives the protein CASSEAPWQKYRETQYF.

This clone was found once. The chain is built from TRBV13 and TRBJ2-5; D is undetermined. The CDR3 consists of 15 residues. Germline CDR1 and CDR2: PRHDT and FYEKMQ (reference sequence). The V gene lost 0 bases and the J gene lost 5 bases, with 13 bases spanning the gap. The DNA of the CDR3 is TGTGCCAGCAGCTTAGGTATTAAAAGCGTGGAGACCCAGTACTTC. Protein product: CASSLGIKSVETQYF.